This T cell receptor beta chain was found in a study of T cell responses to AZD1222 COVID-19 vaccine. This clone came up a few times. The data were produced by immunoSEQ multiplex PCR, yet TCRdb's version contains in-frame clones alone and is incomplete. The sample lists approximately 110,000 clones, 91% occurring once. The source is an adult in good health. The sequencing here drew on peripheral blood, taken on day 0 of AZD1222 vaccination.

The CDR3: CASSVPGQGVSSPLHF. Here the CDR3 DNA reads TGTGCCAGCAGCGTACCGGGACAGGGGGTTAGTTCACCCCTCCACTTT. The chain is built from TRBV7-9 and TRBJ1-6; the match to TRBD1 covers 11 bases. The CDR3 loop spans 16 amino acids. The germline CDR1 and CDR2 sequences are SEHNR and FQNEAQ (reference sequence). The V and J ends lost 5 bases and 9 bases, in that order; junction bases with no gene match: 9.